The 8 T cell receptor beta chains listed next were all sequenced from one sample in a study of T cells in tuberculosis. Profiling relied on immunoSEQ multiplex PCR, and the TCRdb table lists in-frame clones only, not all of them. The repertoire includes tens of thousands of clones, around 90% of them detected once, and 15% to 20% sits in the top ten. Sequencing was performed on PBMCs. These receptors all stem from a donor aged 10-29 years with latent tuberculosis or without tuberculosis infection. Some clones in this sample may be carry-over from other donors' samples.

This rearrangement joins TRBV7-6 to TRBJ2-7; tentative D call: TRBD2 (5 bases). There are 18 residues in the CDR3. CDR1 SGHVS and CDR2 FNYEAQ come from the germline V gene. The V gene lost 1 base and the J gene lost 0 bases, with 19 bases spanning the gap. The CDR3 region is CASSLVSSGLQSSYEQYF. The CDR3 nucleotides read TGTGCCAGCAGCTTAGTTTCGTCAGGACTTCAGAGCTCCTACGAGCAGTACTTC.

The rearrangement uses TRBV30 and TRBJ2-3, with 7 bases fitting TRBD2. The junction had 8 bases not matched to a gene; V was cut back by 2 bases and J by 6 bases. This CDR3 contains 14 residues. Germline lookup yields CDR1 GTSNPN and CDR2 SVGIG (reference sequence). In nucleotides, the CDR3 is TGTGCCTGGAGTATCAAGACTAGCATCGATACGCAGTATTTT. It specifies CAWSIKTSIDTQYF.

V gene TRBV9 combines with J gene TRBJ1-1; TRBD1 agrees at 7 bases. Germline CDR1 and CDR2: SGDLS and YYNGEE. J gave up 9 bases and V 0 bases, and 11 bases lay outside the gene matches. This CDR3 is built from 15 residues. The CDR3 DNA is TGTGCCAGCAGCGTAGGGGTCGGTGTGGGACAGAAAGCTTTCTTT. This translates into CASSVGVGVGQKAFF.

This rearrangement joins TRBV5-1 to TRBJ1-5; 7 bases are a match to TRBD1. Trimming at V came to 2 bases and at J to 2 bases, leaving 7 bases not matched to a gene. The CDR3 runs to 16 residues. Germline CDR1 is SGHRS and CDR2 is YFSETQ. In DNA form, the CDR3 reads TGCGCCAGCAGCTTACAGGGGCTCGGAGGCAATCAGCCCCAGCATTTT. This codes for CASSLQGLGGNQPQHF.

This sequence joins TRBV5-1 and TRBJ2-3; 8 bases are a match to TRBD2. Germline V gene sequence: CDR1 SGHRS, CDR2 YFSETQ. This CDR3 contains 17 residues. J was trimmed by 2 bases and V by 4 bases; bases with no gene match: 12. The CDR3 sequence: CASSPRVAGSYTDTQYF. CDR3 coding DNA: TGCGCCAGCAGCCCCCGAGTAGCGGGGTCCTACACAGATACGCAGTATTTT.

The rearrangement joins TRBV6-5 to TRBJ1-6, with TRBD1 matching over 12 bases. This CDR3 region has 15 residues. The V segment lost 3 bases and the J segment 9 bases; nucleotides outside the gene matches: 3. In germline, CDR1 is MNHEY, CDR2 SVGAGI. The CDR3 is CASSYGTGGRSPLHF. The CDR3 DNA reads as TGTGCCAGCAGTTATGGGACAGGGGGCCGTTCACCCCTCCACTTT.

V gene TRBV6-5 combines with J gene TRBJ2-7, with 10 positions matching TRBD1. Per the germline V gene, CDR1 is MNHEY and CDR2 is SVGAGI. V lost 3 bases to trimming and J lost 4 bases; unmatched junction nucleotides: 6. The CDR3 is 15 residues long. The CDR3 protein is CASSYRDRGVYEQYF. CDR3 DNA: TGTGCCAGCAGTTATCGGGACAGGGGAGTATACGAGCAGTACTTC.

The chain uses TRBV7-9 and TRBJ2-2; TRBD2 matches 12 bases. This CDR3 spans 19 amino acids. V trimming: 6 bases; J trimming: 7 bases; junction bases outside the gene matches: 18. Germline CDR1 is SEHNR and CDR2 is FQNEAQ (reference sequence). CDR3 in amino acids: CASRFPSTSGSSNGGELFF. The CDR3 nucleotides are TGTGCCAGCAGGTTTCCCTCGACTAGCGGGAGTTCTAATGGCGGGGAGCTGTTTTTT.